Below are 19 T cell receptor beta chains sequenced from a single sample in a study of shared clonotypes between healthy human individuals. The table came from immunoSEQ multiplex PCR; TCRdb's copy has only in-frame clones and leaves some out. This table has about 460,000 clones, 77% appearing once. Input material: PBMCs. Every receptor here comes from a woman between 40 and 50 years old in good health. Some clones in this sample may be carry-over from other donors' samples.

The V gene is TRBV30, the J gene TRBJ2-7; no clear D. The ends were cut back, 0 bases at V and 5 bases at J, with 17 bases in the middle. The germline V gene encodes CDR1 GTSNPN and CDR2 SVGIG (reference sequence). The length of the CDR3 is 15 residues. The chain's CDR3 is CAWSVTTVGLNEQYF. The CDR3 DNA reads TGTGCCTGGAGTGTTACTACGGTCGGGTTGAACGAGCAGTACTTC.

J is TRBJ1-5 and V is TRBV6-6; D gene uncertain. The V and J ends lost 5 bases and 4 bases respectively, with 6 bases between them. Germline lookup yields CDR1 MNHNY and CDR2 SVGAGI (reference sequence). This CDR3 has 12 residues. The DNA of the CDR3 is TGTGCCAGCAGTCAACCGAATCAGCCCCAGCATTTT. This sequence encodes CASSQPNQPQHF.

This rearrangement joins TRBV11-2 to TRBJ2-5; weak D call: TRBD2 (6 bases). The DNA end favors TRBJ2-7, so the J call may be wrong. This CDR3 comprises 13 residues. In germline, CDR1 is SGHAT, CDR2 FQNNGV. As DNA, the CDR3 is TGTGCCAGCAGCTTGACTAGTAACTACGAGCAGTACTTC. It translates to CASSLTSNYEQYF.

The chain joins TRBV4-3 to TRBJ2-1; possible D gene TRBD1, 5 bases. V was clipped by 6 bases and J by 10 bases, with 10 bases between them. The V gene's germline CDR1 is LGHNA and CDR2 YSLEER. CDR3 length: 11 amino acids. Here the CDR3 reads CASSVSGEQFF. The CDR3 nucleotides are TGCGCCAGCAGTGTATCAGGGGAGCAGTTCTTC.

The V call is TRBV16, the J call TRBJ1-1; 8 nucleotides agree with TRBD1. There are 17 residues in the CDR3. Unmatched junction bases numbered 9, after V lost 2 bases and J lost 1 base. The germline V gene has CDR1 KGHSY and CDR2 FQNENV. CDR3 in DNA: TGTGCCAGCAGCCAACTCCAGGGGGCTACCAGGAACACTGAAGCTTTCTTT. It specifies CASSQLQGATRNTEAFF.

For this clone: A far larger clone is one nucleotide away, so this likely arose from a read error. The chain has TRBV9 and TRBJ1-1; D might be TRBD1 (6 bases). CDR1 is SGDLS, CDR2 YYNGEE, per germline. The CDR3 loop spans 13 amino acids. CDR3: CASSTQGATEASF. CDR3 coding DNA: TGTGCCAGCAGCACACAGGGAGCCACTGAAGCTTCCTTT.

Concerning this clone itself: With only one base between it and a far larger clone, this is likely a read error. Other DNA sequences from this sample encode an identical CDR3 as well. V usage is TRBV18 and J usage is TRBJ2-1; D is undetermined. This CDR3 is 11 amino acids long. V lost 3 bases to trimming and J lost 7 bases, with 4 bases between them. CDR1 and CDR2 from the germline V gene are KGHSH and LQKENI. The CDR3 loop reads CASSPINEQFF. CDR3 nucleotide sequence: TGTGCCAGCTCACCCATTAATGAGCAGTTCTTC.

Concerning this clone itself: One end of the junction fails to match germline, which may point to a read error. The chain carries TRBV7-7 and TRBJ2-7, with 8 bases fitting TRBD2. Germline V gives CDR1 SSHAT, CDR2 FNYEAQ (reference sequence). CDR3 length: 15 residues. The CDR3 loop is CASSPSPGGIYEQYF. CDR3 bases: TGTGCTAGCAGCCCGAGCCCGGGGGGGATCTACGAGCAGTACTTC.

J is TRBJ1-1 and V is TRBV7-2; D gene unclear. CDR3 size: 14 residues. The V and J ends lost 0 bases and 2 bases respectively, with 7 bases between them. Germline CDR1 is SGHTA and CDR2 is FQGNSA. CDR3 in DNA: TGTGCCAGCAGCTTAGCACAGCCCAACACTGAAGCTTTCTTT. Translated, it gives CASSLAQPNTEAFF.

The V and J genes are TRBV4-2 and TRBJ2-6; TRBD1 might be the D (6 bases). V shed 0 bases and J shed 3 bases, with 12 bases lying between them. The germline CDR1 and CDR2 sequences are LGHNA and YNFKEQ. The CDR3 has 17 amino acids. The DNA for the CDR3 is TGTGCCAGCAGCCAAGATTTGGAAGGGGGTGGGGCCAACGTCCTGACTTTC. Encoded protein: CASSQDLEGGGANVLTF.

The gene calls are TRBV19 and TRBJ2-3, with D uncertain. The germline V gene has CDR1 LNHDA and CDR2 SQIVND (reference sequence). Trimming shortened V by 4 bases and J by 3 bases, and 2 bases separated the two germline ends. The CDR3 is made up of 11 amino acids. The CDR3 DNA is TGTGCCAGTAGTAAAACAGATACGCAGTATTTT. It is translated as CASSKTDTQYF.

There are many counts of this clone. Within the sample, other DNA sequences also encode this same CDR3. The rearrangement links TRBV19 to TRBJ1-5; 8 bases are shared with TRBD1. Unmatched junction bases numbered 14, after V lost 7 bases and J lost 0 bases. The CDR3 loop spans 18 amino acids. Germline-derived CDR1 and CDR2 are LNHDA and SQIVND (reference sequence). The chain's CDR3 is CASNHSDRDRFSNQPQHF. The CDR3 coding sequence is TGTGCCAGTAACCACTCCGACCGGGACAGGTTTAGCAATCAGCCCCAGCATTTT.

V is TRBV15 and J is TRBJ2-2, with no clear D. Per the germline V gene, CDR1 is LNHNV and CDR2 is YYDKDF (reference sequence). CDR3 size: 13 residues. V gave up 8 bases and J gave up 5 bases, with 12 bases separating them. In DNA form, the CDR3 reads TGTGCCACCCGGCTTCGTAATACCGGGGAGCTGTTTTTT. This encodes CATRLRNTGELFF.

This clone was seen just once. The rearrangement uses TRBV7-7 and TRBJ2-7; TRBD1 might be the D (5 bases). This CDR3 spans 14 amino acids. Trimming cost V 6 bases and J 4 bases, with 16 bases left between them. Per germline, CDR1 SSHAT and CDR2 FNYEAQ (reference sequence). The CDR3 sequence: CASSARVGDYEQYF. The CDR3 region has the DNA TGTGCCAGCAGTGCCAGGGTAGGAGATTACGAGCAGTACTTC. Full variable domain (outside the CDR3, taken from reference TRBV7-7 and TRBJ2-7): GAGVSQSPRYKVTKRGQDVTLRCDPISSHATLYWYQQALGQGPEFLTYFNYEAQPDKSGLPSDRFSAERPEGSISTLTIQRTEQRDSAMYRCASSARVGDYEQYFGPGTRLTVT.

This clone is a singleton in its sample. V usage is TRBV6-1 and J usage is TRBJ2-1; D is perhaps TRBD1 (6 bases). Trimming shortened V by 9 bases and J by 0 bases, and 9 bases separated the two germline ends. CDR3 length: 13 residues. CDR1 and CDR2 from the germline V gene are MNHNS and SASEGT. In DNA, the CDR3 is TGTGCCAGTCGGGACAACTCCTACAATGAGCAGTTCTTC. Its translation: CASRDNSYNEQFF.

Worth noting for this clone: Compared with germline, one end of the junction differs, possibly owing to a read error. This chain links TRBV30 with TRBJ2-3; D possibly matches TRBD1 or TRBD2 (5 bases each). Per the germline V gene, CDR1 is GTSNPN and CDR2 is SVGIG (reference sequence). CDR3 length equals 14 residues. In DNA, the CDR3 is TGTGCCTGGAGTCAGGGAGCCAGCACAGGTACGCAGTATTTT. It translates to CAWSQGASTGTQYF.

Written as DNA, the CDR3 is TGTGCCAGCAGCGGGGACAGATACGAGCAGTACTTC. This encodes CASSGDRYEQYF. The chain combines TRBV14 with TRBJ2-7; 7 bases line up with TRBD1. Trimming cost V 5 bases and J 4 bases; bases outside gene matches: 2. The CDR3 has 12 residues. From germline, CDR1 is SGHDN and CDR2 FVKESK.

The CDR3 DNA sequence: TGTGCCAGCAGTCCCCGAGTGACCCAGTACTTC. Protein product: CASSPRVTQYF. V and J are TRBV28 and TRBJ2-5, with D unclear. CDR1 and CDR2 from the germline V gene are MDHEN and SYDVKM. The CDR3 runs to 11 residues. V shed 5 bases and J shed 7 bases, with 8 bases lying between them.

The J gene is TRBJ1-1, the V gene TRBV15; a weak D match, TRBD1 (6 bases). This CDR3 has 15 residues. Germline V lookup: CDR1 LNHNV, CDR2 YYDKDF (reference sequence). Trimming took off 3 bases at V and 4 bases at J, with 15 bases between the two ends. The CDR3 DNA follows: TGTGCCACCAGCAGGTACAGGGAGGGCGTCACTGAAGCTTTCTTT. Protein sequence: CATSRYREGVTEAFF.